The clone carrying this TCR beta chain was observed at least ten times. This sample was included in a study of blood T cell repertoires in COVID-19. Only in-frame clones appear in the TCRdb table, and some are missing; sequencing was by immunoSEQ multiplex PCR. The table has fewer than 250,000 clones, 86% seen once. V lost 0 bases to trimming and J lost 4 bases; unmatched junction nucleotides: 6. The CDR3 totals 15 residues. Germline V CDR1 and CDR2: SGHRS, YFSETQ. The TCR originated in a man between 45 and 60 years old with acute or convalescent COVID-19. The sequencing input was peripheral blood. V gene TRBV5-1 combines with J gene TRBJ1-2, with TRBD1 identical over 7 bases. CDR3 nucleotides: TGCGCCAGCAGCTTGGCCTGGAGGGACAGCTATGGCTACACCTTC. Translation gives CASSLAWRDSYGYTF.